The rows below give T cell receptor beta chains drawn from one sample of a study of shared clonotypes between healthy human individuals. Some clones are missing from TCRdb's copy, which holds only in-frame ones; the method was immunoSEQ multiplex PCR. The sample has approximately 2.5 million clones; more than 80% are singletons. Sequences were obtained from naive CD4+ T cells sorted from blood. Receptors were obtained from a man in his late teens or twenties in good health. Both conserved end residues are part of each CDR3. A D gene is named only where the DNA matches it firmly. Clone size is shown for a subset of rows, as once, few, many or a class of expanded clone.

V: TRBV9; J: TRBJ2-1; size: NA; length: 14; D: NA; CDR3: CASSPRGAGVVQFF; DNA: TGTGCCAGCAGCCCCAGGGGGGCGGGAGTCGTGCAGTTCTTC
V: TRBV28; J: TRBJ2-7; size: NA; length: 12; D: NA; CDR3: CASSLEFYEQYF; DNA: TGTGCCAGCAGTTTAGAGTTCTACGAGCAGTACTTC
V: TRBV9; J: TRBJ2-5; size: NA; length: 15; D: TRBD2; CDR3: CASSPVAGSQETQYF; DNA: TGTGCCAGCAGCCCCGTAGCGGGGAGTCAAGAGACCCAGTACTTC
V: TRBV5-1; J: TRBJ2-1; size: NA; length: 15; D: NA; CDR3: CASSWDERGYNEQFF; DNA: TGCGCCAGCAGCTGGGACGAACGGGGTTACAATGAGCAGTTCTTC
V: TRBV6-6; J: TRBJ1-1; size: NA; length: 14; D: NA; CDR3: CASSTTGLGTEAFF; DNA: TGTGCCAGCAGTACAACAGGGCTGGGCACTGAAGCTTTCTTT
V: TRBV7-2; J: TRBJ2-7; size: once; length: 11; D: NA; CDR3: CGWRGSYEQYF; DNA: TGTGGCTGGCGGGGATCCTACGAGCAGTACTTC
V: TRBV18; J: TRBJ2-7; size: NA; length: 13; D: TRBD2; CDR3: CASSGAGVGEQYF; DNA: TGTGCCAGCTCAGGAGCGGGAGTCGGGGAGCAGTACTTC
V: TRBV6-4; J: TRBJ2-2; size: once; length: 16; D: TRBD2; CDR3: CASTPMGGANTGELFF; DNA: TGTGCCAGCACCCCAATGGGAGGGGCGAACACCGGGGAGCTGTTTTTT
V: TRBV5-1; J: TRBJ2-1; size: NA; length: 14; D: NA; CDR3: CASSLGPSGNEQFF; DNA: TGCGCCAGCAGCTTGGGCCCTTCGGGGAATGAGCAGTTCTTC
V: TRBV4-1; J: TRBJ2-3; size: NA; length: 16; D: TRBD2; CDR3: CASSLLAGWITDTQYF; DNA: TGCGCCAGCAGCCTACTAGCGGGATGGATCACAGATACGCAGTATTTT